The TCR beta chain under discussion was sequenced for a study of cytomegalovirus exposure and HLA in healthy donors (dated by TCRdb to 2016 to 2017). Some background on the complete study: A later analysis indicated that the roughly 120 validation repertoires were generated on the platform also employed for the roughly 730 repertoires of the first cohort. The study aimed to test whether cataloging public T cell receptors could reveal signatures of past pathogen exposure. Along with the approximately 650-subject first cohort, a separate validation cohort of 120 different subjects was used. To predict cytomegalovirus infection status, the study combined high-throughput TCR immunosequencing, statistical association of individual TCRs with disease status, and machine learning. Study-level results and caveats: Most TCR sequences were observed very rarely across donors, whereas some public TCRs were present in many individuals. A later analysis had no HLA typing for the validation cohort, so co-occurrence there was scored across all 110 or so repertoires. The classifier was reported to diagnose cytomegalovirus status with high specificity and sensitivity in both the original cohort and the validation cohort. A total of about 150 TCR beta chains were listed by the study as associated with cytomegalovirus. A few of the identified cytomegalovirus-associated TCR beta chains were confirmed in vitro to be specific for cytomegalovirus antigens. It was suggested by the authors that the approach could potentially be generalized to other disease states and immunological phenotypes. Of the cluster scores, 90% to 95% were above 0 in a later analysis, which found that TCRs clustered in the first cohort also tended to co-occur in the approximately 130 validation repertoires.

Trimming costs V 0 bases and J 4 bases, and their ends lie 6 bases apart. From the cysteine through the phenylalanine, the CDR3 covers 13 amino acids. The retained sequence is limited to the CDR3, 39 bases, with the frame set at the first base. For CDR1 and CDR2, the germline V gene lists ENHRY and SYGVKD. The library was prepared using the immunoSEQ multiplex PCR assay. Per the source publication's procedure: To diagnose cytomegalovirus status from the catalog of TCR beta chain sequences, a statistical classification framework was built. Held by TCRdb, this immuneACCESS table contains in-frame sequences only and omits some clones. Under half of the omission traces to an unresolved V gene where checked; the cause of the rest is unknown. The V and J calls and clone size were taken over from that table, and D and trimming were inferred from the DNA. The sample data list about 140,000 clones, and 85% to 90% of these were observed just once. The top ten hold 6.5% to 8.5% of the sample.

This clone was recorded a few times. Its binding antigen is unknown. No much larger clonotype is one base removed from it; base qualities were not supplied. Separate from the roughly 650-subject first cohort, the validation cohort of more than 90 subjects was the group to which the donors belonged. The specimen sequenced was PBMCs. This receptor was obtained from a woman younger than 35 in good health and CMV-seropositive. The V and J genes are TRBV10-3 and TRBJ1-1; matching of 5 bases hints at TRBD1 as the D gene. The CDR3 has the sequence CAISESGPTEAFF. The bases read TGTGCCATCAGTGAGTCGGGGCCCACTGAAGCTTTCTTT.